A single count supports the clone carrying this T cell receptor (beta chain). Its antigen is currently unknown. This entry comes from a study of shared clonotypes between healthy human individuals. Study findings and constraints: Among the subsets, naive ones generally showed larger estimated richness than memory ones. Compared with clonotypes that all four donors shared, non-shared clonotypes had lower generation probabilities.

On sorted subsets, replicate PCRs used roughly 220 ng DNA, or 30,000 or so T cell genomes. Libraries were prepared by immunoSEQ multiplex PCR; TCRdb keeps only in-frame clonotypes and omits some of them. The sample holds some 1,600,000 clones; nearly 99% are singletons and the top ten take 0.4% to 0.55%. The receptor's source is a man aged 30 to 39 in good health. Sequencing was carried out using naive CD4+ T cells sorted from blood. Subset: CD45RA+ positively selected.

CDR3 loop: CASRLGLLYEQYF. In DNA, the CDR3 is TGTGCCAGCAGGCTCGGACTACTCTACGAGCAGTACTTC. The chain has TRBV6-1 and TRBJ2-7; D perhaps matches TRBD2 (6 bases). V lost 6 bases to trimming and J lost 3 bases, with 12 bases between them. Germline V CDR1 and CDR2: MNHNS, SASEGT. The CDR3 length is 13 residues.